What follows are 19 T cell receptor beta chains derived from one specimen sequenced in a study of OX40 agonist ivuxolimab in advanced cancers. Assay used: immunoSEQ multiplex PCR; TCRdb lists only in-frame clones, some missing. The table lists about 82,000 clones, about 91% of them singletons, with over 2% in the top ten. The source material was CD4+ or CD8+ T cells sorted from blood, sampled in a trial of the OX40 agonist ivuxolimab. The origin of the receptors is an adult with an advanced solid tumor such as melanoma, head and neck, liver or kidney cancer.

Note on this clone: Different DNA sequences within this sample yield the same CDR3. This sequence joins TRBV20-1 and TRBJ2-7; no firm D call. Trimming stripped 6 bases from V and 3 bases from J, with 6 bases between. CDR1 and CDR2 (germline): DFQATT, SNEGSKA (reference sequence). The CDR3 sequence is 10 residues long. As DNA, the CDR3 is TGCAGTGCCGGAGACTACGAGCAGTACTTC. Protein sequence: CSAGDYEQYF.

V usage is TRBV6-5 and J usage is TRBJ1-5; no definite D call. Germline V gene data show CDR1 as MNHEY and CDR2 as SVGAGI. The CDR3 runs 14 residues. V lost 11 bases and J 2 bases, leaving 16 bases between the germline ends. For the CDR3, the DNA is TGTGCCTCCCGAATAGAAGGTGGCAATCAGCCCCAGCATTTT. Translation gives CASRIEGGNQPQHF.

The CDR3 here is CASSLMGQGSTEAFF. In nucleotides, the CDR3 is TGTGCCAGCAGCTTAATGGGACAGGGATCCACTGAAGCTTTCTTT. The chain links TRBV7-2 to TRBJ1-1, with 9 bases matching TRBD1. The CDR3 consists of 15 residues. From germline, CDR1 is SGHTA and CDR2 FQGNSA. Trimming at V came to 2 bases and at J to 4 bases, leaving 5 bases not matched to a gene.

The CDR3 reads CASSFALSVLTYEQYF. DNA for the CDR3: TGTGCCAGCAGTTTTGCACTATCAGTCTTAACCTACGAGCAGTACTTC. The V call is TRBV28, the J call TRBJ2-7; D is undetermined. This CDR3 is built from 16 residues. CDR1 is MDHEN, CDR2 SYDVKM, per germline. Trimming took 3 bases from V and 2 from J, leaving 17 bases between them.

The CDR3 coding sequence is TGTGCCATCCCGGGAGCTAACTATGGCTACACCTTC. Residues: CAIPGANYGYTF. V usage is TRBV11-2 and J usage is TRBJ1-2; D is uncertain. CDR1 and CDR2 (germline): SGHAT, FQNNGV. V lost 10 bases and J 0 bases, leaving 9 bases between the germline ends. CDR3 length: 12 residues.

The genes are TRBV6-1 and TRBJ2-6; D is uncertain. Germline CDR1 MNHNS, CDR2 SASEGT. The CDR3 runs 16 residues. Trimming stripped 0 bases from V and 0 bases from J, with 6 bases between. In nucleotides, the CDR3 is TGTGCCAGCAGTGAAGCGAGAATCTCTGGGGCCAACGTCCTGACTTTC. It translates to CASSEARISGANVLTF.

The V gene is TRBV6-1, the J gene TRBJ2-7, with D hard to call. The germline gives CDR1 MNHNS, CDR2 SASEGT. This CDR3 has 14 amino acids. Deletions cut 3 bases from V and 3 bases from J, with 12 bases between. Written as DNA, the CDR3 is TGTGCCAGCAGTGATCGGTTTCATAGCTACGAGCAGTACTTC. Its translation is CASSDRFHSYEQYF.

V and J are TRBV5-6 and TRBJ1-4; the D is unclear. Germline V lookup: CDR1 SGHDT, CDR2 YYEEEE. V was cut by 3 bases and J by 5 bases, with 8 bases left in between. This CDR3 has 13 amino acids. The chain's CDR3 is CASSSRMNEKLFF. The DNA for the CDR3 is TGTGCCAGCAGCTCCAGGATGAATGAAAAACTGTTTTTT.

The CDR3 loop is CATGSFLSYEQYF. In DNA form, the CDR3 reads TGTGCCACCGGGTCTTTCCTATCCTACGAGCAGTACTTC. The rearrangement uses TRBV7-2 and TRBJ2-7, with D uncertain. This CDR3 spans 13 amino acids. Trimming took off 10 bases at V and 1 base at J, with 14 bases between the two ends. Germline V gene lookup returns CDR1 SGHTA and CDR2 FQGNSA.

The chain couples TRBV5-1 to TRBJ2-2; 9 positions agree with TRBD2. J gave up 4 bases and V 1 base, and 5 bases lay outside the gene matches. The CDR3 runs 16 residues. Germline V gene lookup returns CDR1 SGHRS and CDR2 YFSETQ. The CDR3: CASSLIAGEGTGELFF. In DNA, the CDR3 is TGCGCCAGCAGCTTGATAGCGGGAGAGGGCACCGGGGAGCTGTTTTTT.

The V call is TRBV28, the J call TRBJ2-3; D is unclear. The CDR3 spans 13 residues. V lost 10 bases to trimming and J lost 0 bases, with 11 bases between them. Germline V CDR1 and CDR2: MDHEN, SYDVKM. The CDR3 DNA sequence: TGTGCCATCCGTGACTCTAGCACAGATACGCAGTATTTT. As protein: CAIRDSSTDTQYF. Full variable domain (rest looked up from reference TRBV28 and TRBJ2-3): DVKVTQSSRYLVKRTGEKVFLECVQDMDHENMFWYRQDPGLGLRLIYFSYDVKMKEKGDIPEGYSVSREKKERFSLILESASTNQTSMYLCAIRDSSTDTQYFGPGTRLTVL.

The chain's CDR3 is CASSLDFVNYGYTF. As DNA, the CDR3 is TGTGCCAGCAGCTTGGATTTCGTTAACTATGGCTACACCTTC. This rearrangement joins TRBV5-6 to TRBJ1-2, with D unresolved. The CDR3 is 14 residues long. V was clipped by 0 bases and J by 1 base, with 7 bases between them. Germline assignment: CDR1 SGHDT and CDR2 YYEEEE.

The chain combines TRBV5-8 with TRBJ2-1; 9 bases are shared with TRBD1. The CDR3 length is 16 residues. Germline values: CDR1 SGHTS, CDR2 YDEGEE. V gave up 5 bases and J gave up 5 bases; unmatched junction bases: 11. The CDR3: CASRWVGTGNHNEQFF. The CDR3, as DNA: TGTGCCAGCAGATGGGTCGGGACAGGGAACCACAATGAGCAGTTCTTC.

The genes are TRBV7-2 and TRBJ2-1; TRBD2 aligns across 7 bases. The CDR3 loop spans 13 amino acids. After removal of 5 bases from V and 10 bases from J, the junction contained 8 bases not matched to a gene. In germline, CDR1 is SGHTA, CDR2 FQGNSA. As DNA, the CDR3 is TGTGCCAGCAGCGGACTAGGGAGGATCGAGCAGTTCTTC. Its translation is CASSGLGRIEQFF.

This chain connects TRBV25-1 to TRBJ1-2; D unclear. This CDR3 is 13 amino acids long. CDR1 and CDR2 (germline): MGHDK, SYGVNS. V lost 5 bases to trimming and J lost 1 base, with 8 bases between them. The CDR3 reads CASSIGGNYGYTF. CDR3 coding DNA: TGTGCCAGCAGTATAGGCGGTAACTATGGCTACACCTTC.

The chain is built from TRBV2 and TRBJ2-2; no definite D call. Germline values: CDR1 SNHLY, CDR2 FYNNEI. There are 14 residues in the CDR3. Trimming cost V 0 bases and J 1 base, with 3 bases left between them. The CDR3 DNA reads TGTGCCAGCAGTGAAGCAAGGAACACCGGGGAGCTGTTTTTT. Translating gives CASSEARNTGELFF.

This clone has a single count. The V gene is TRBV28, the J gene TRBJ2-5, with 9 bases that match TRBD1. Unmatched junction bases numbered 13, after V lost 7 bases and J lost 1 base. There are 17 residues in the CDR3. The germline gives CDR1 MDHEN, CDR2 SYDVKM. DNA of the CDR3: TGTGCCAGCAAACCACTACAGGGGGCAACTTTCCAAGAGACCCAGTACTTC. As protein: CASKPLQGATFQETQYF.

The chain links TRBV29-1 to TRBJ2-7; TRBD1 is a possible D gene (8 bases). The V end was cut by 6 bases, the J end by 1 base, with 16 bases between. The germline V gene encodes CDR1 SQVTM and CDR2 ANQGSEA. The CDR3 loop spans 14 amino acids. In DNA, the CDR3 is TGCAGCGTAGCGGGACAGGTGGGATCCTACGAGCAGTACTTC. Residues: CSVAGQVGSYEQYF.

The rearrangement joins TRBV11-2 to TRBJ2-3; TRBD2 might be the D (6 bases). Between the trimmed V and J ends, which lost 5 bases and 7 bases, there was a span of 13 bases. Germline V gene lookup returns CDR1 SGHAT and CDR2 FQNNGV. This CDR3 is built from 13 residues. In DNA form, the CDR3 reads TGTGCCAGCAGCCCACCTAGCGCACATACGCAGTATTTT. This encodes CASSPPSAHTQYF.